A single sample is the source of the 7 T cell receptor beta chains below, sequenced in a study of long-term antiretroviral therapy in people with HIV. The libraries were made with immunoSEQ v3.0 at survey level. Produced via immunoSEQ multiplex PCR; TCRdb's table is partial and in-frame only. Here the sample spans under 50,000 clones, 70% to 90% being singletons. The source material was unsorted PBMCs, sampled 1.2 years after starting antiretroviral therapy. The origin of the receptors is a woman in her forties or fifties with HIV.

The table lists this clone with a few counts. The chain links TRBV29-1 to TRBJ1-1; TRBD1 matches 9 bases. Germline V CDR1 and CDR2: SQVTM, ANQGSEA. The junction had 0 bases not matched to a gene; V was cut back by 6 bases and J by 1 base. The CDR3 runs to 12 residues. CDR3 nucleotides: TGCAGCGTGACAGGGGGGAACACTGAAGCTTTCTTT. It is translated as CSVTGGNTEAFF.

This sequence joins TRBV7-8 and TRBJ2-7; 8 nucleotides agree with TRBD1. J was trimmed by 6 bases and V by 5 bases; bases with no gene match: 9. This CDR3 has 14 amino acids. Germline assignment: CDR1 SGHVS and CDR2 FQNEAQ. The CDR3 nucleotides are TGTGCCAGCAGCCCGGGGACAGGATTTTTCGAGCAGTACTTC. Its translation is CASSPGTGFFEQYF.

The chain uses TRBV14 and TRBJ2-7; D assignment may be TRBD1 or TRBD2 (5 bases each). This CDR3 is built from 14 residues. The V and J ends lost 4 bases and 2 bases respectively, with 12 bases between them. Germline V gene data show CDR1 as SGHDN and CDR2 as FVKESK. This CDR3 is CASSRRDQPYEQYF. DNA for the CDR3: TGTGCCAGCAGCCGCCGGGACCAGCCCTACGAGCAGTACTTC.

This clone was picked up a small number of times. The rearrangement uses TRBV7-9 and TRBJ2-1, with TRBD1 identical over 10 bases. With V trimmed by 0 bases and J by 6 bases, 5 bases remained unmatched. The CDR3 loop spans 16 amino acids. Germline V gene data show CDR1 as SEHNR and CDR2 as FQNEAQ (reference sequence). CDR3 sequence: CASSLAGTGVRNEQFF. CDR3 nucleotides: TGTGCCAGCAGCTTAGCCGGGACAGGGGTGCGCAATGAGCAGTTCTTC.

The chain employs TRBV2 and TRBJ2-7; 8 bases line up with TRBD1. Germline lookup yields CDR1 SNHLY and CDR2 FYNNEI. CDR3 length equals 14 residues. V trimming: 7 bases; J trimming: 2 bases; junction bases outside the gene matches: 7. For the CDR3, the DNA is TGTGCCAGCATAGGGGGGACAGGACCCTACGAGCAGTACTTC. Protein: CASIGGTGPYEQYF.

V is TRBV5-1 and J is TRBJ2-5; 7 bases are a match to TRBD1. The CDR3 extends over 14 amino acids. The junction had 5 bases not matched to a gene; V was cut back by 4 bases and J by 2 bases. Germline values: CDR1 SGHRS, CDR2 YFSETQ. The CDR3 coding sequence is TGCGCCAGCAGCAGAGAGGGACAGCAAGAGACCCAGTACTTC. It translates to CASSREGQQETQYF.

The CDR3 loop reads CASSYDFGGNEQFF. CDR3 in DNA: TGTGCCAGCAGTTACGACTTTGGGGGCAATGAGCAGTTCTTC. V and J are TRBV6-5 and TRBJ2-1; D possibly uses TRBD1 or TRBD2 (5 bases each). CDR1 is MNHEY, CDR2 SVGAGI, per germline. With 2 bases removed from V and 6 bases from J, the gap between germline ends came to 11 bases. CDR3 size: 14 residues.